A selection of T cell receptor beta chains follows, all from one sample in a study of T cell responses to AZD1222 COVID-19 vaccine. The table came from immunoSEQ multiplex PCR; TCRdb's copy has only in-frame clones and leaves some out. The repertoire holds roughly 76,000 clones, with about 88% as singletons. The sequences come from peripheral blood, collected on day 0 of AZD1222 vaccination. The source of these receptors is an adult in good health. Both conserved end residues are part of each CDR3. Fields, in order: D gene, J gene, clone size, V gene, CDR3 DNA, CDR3 protein. A D gene is named only where the DNA matches it firmly. Clone size appears in some rows only: once, few, many, or a class for an expanded clone.

d_gene: TRBD2
j_gene: TRBJ2-3
abundance: once
v_gene: TRBV10-3
CDR3nt: TGTGCCATCAGTGATAGTCGCGGGGGGCCCACAGATACGCAGTATTTT
CDR3aa: CAISDSRGGPTDTQYF

d_gene: .
j_gene: TRBJ2-1
abundance: .
v_gene: TRBV24-1
CDR3nt: TGTGCCACCAGTGGTGGTGGGGTTAGTGAGCAGTTCTTC
CDR3aa: CATSGGGVSEQFF

d_gene: TRBD1
j_gene: TRBJ1-4
abundance: .
v_gene: TRBV7-3
CDR3nt: TGTGCCAGCAGCTTTCTATACAGGGGGAATGAAAAACTGTTTTTT
CDR3aa: CASSFLYRGNEKLFF

d_gene: .
j_gene: TRBJ1-3
abundance: .
v_gene: TRBV5-4
CDR3nt: TGTGCCAGCAGTCAGTGGGTCGGAAACACCATATATTTT
CDR3aa: CASSQWVGNTIYF

d_gene: .
j_gene: TRBJ2-7
abundance: once
v_gene: TRBV19
CDR3nt: TGTGCCAGTAGGAACCTCTACGAGCAGTACTTC
CDR3aa: CASRNLYEQYF

d_gene: .
j_gene: TRBJ2-1
abundance: .
v_gene: TRBV18
CDR3nt: TGTGCCAGCTCACCGGGGGGCAGAGAGCAGTTCTTC
CDR3aa: CASSPGGREQFF

d_gene: TRBD1
j_gene: TRBJ1-4
abundance: .
v_gene: TRBV5-5
CDR3nt: TGTGCCAGCAGCTTGGTTACAGGGGGCAACGAAAAACTGTTTTTT
CDR3aa: CASSLVTGGNEKLFF

d_gene: .
j_gene: TRBJ1-1
abundance: .
v_gene: TRBV7-8
CDR3nt: TGTGCCAGCAGCTTTGTCGGGGGGAGCACTGAAGCTTTCTTT
CDR3aa: CASSFVGGSTEAFF

d_gene: .
j_gene: TRBJ2-2
abundance: .
v_gene: TRBV11-2
CDR3nt: TGTGCCAGCAGCCCCCAGTACACCGGGGAGCTGTTTTTT
CDR3aa: CASSPQYTGELFF

d_gene: .
j_gene: TRBJ1-1
abundance: once
v_gene: TRBV29-1
CDR3nt: TGCAGCGTTGGGTGGGGGAACACTGAAGCTTTCTTT
CDR3aa: CSVGWGNTEAFF

d_gene: .
j_gene: TRBJ1-4
abundance: .
v_gene: TRBV9
CDR3nt: TGTGCCAGCAGCCCGACGGTAGGGCGGGGTAATGAAAAACTGTTTTTT
CDR3aa: CASSPTVGRGNEKLFF

d_gene: .
j_gene: TRBJ2-5
abundance: .
v_gene: TRBV14
CDR3nt: TGTGCCAGCAGCCCCGGGGCAGCGGTGTACCAAGAGACCCAGTACTTC
CDR3aa: CASSPGAAVYQETQYF

d_gene: .
j_gene: TRBJ1-3
abundance: .
v_gene: TRBV7-9
CDR3nt: TGTGCCAGCAGCCCCGGTCAACCCTCTGGAAACACCATATATTTT
CDR3aa: CASSPGQPSGNTIYF

d_gene: TRBD1
j_gene: TRBJ1-6
abundance: .
v_gene: TRBV19
CDR3nt: TGTGCCAGTAGTACCCAGGGGGCGTCTACAAATTCACCCCTCCACTTT
CDR3aa: CASSTQGASTNSPLHF

d_gene: .
j_gene: TRBJ1-1
abundance: .
v_gene: TRBV28
CDR3nt: TGTGCCAGCAGTTTGGTTACTGAAAACACTGAAGCTTTCTTT
CDR3aa: CASSLVTENTEAFF

d_gene: .
j_gene: TRBJ2-5
abundance: few
v_gene: TRBV9
CDR3nt: TGTGCCAGCTCAGCGTCTTACCAAGAGACCCAGTACTTC
CDR3aa: CASSASYQETQYF

d_gene: .
j_gene: TRBJ2-7
abundance: .
v_gene: TRBV18
CDR3nt: TGTGCCAGCTCTCGGGATCTCAGCAGTTTCTACGAGCAGTACTTC
CDR3aa: CASSRDLSSFYEQYF

d_gene: .
j_gene: TRBJ2-3
abundance: .
v_gene: TRBV7-9
CDR3nt: TGTGCCAGCAGCTCGCGGGCCGCGGCAGATACGCAGTATTTT
CDR3aa: CASSSRAAADTQYF

d_gene: .
j_gene: TRBJ1-1
abundance: .
v_gene: TRBV6-6
CDR3nt: TGTGCCAGCGGCATACGCTCGGGAAACGCTGAAGCTTTCTTT
CDR3aa: CASGIRSGNAEAFF

d_gene: TRBD1
j_gene: TRBJ1-5
abundance: .
v_gene: TRBV4-1
CDR3nt: TGCGCCAGCAGCCAAGAAGGGACAGGGGGACGGCCCCAGCATTTT
CDR3aa: CASSQEGTGGRPQHF

d_gene: .
j_gene: TRBJ2-7
abundance: .
v_gene: TRBV5-1
CDR3nt: TGCGCCAGCAGCCTTATGGGAGAGGCGGTCGAGCAGTACTTC
CDR3aa: CASSLMGEAVEQYF

d_gene: .
j_gene: TRBJ2-1
abundance: .
v_gene: TRBV9
CDR3nt: TGTGCCAGCAGCAAACTAGCTTGGAGTGAGCAGTTCTTC
CDR3aa: CASSKLAWSEQFF

d_gene: .
j_gene: TRBJ1-1
abundance: few
v_gene: TRBV24-1
CDR3nt: TGTGCCATGACAGCTTACACTGAAGCTTTCTTT
CDR3aa: CAMTAYTEAFF

d_gene: TRBD1
j_gene: TRBJ1-4
abundance: .
v_gene: TRBV28
CDR3nt: TGTGCCAGCGGACCAGGGGGCTCATGGACTAATGAAAAACTGTTTTTT
CDR3aa: CASGPGGSWTNEKLFF

d_gene: .
j_gene: TRBJ2-3
abundance: .
v_gene: TRBV27
CDR3nt: TGTGCCAGCAGTCCCCACCTTGGGGCAGATACGCAGTATTTT
CDR3aa: CASSPHLGADTQYF

d_gene: .
j_gene: TRBJ1-4
abundance: .
v_gene: TRBV28
CDR3nt: TGTGCCAGCAGTTTAACGGCAACTAATGAAAAACTGTTTTTT
CDR3aa: CASSLTATNEKLFF

d_gene: TRBD1
j_gene: TRBJ1-5
abundance: .
v_gene: TRBV28
CDR3nt: TGTGCCAGCAGCACTACAGGGGGTGGCAATCAGCCCCAGCATTTT
CDR3aa: CASSTTGGGNQPQHF

d_gene: .
j_gene: TRBJ1-5
abundance: .
v_gene: TRBV11-2
CDR3nt: TGTGCCAGCAGCTTGGAGGGGAGCAATCAGCCCCAGCATTTT
CDR3aa: CASSLEGSNQPQHF

d_gene: TRBD1
j_gene: TRBJ1-2
abundance: .
v_gene: TRBV5-5
CDR3nt: TGTGCCAGCAGCTTTCGGGACAGCAACTATGGCTACACCTTC
CDR3aa: CASSFRDSNYGYTF

d_gene: TRBD2
j_gene: TRBJ2-3
abundance: .
v_gene: TRBV11-2
CDR3nt: TGTGCCAGCAGCTCTCGACTAGCACCCCTCACAGATACGCAGTATTTT
CDR3aa: CASSSRLAPLTDTQYF

d_gene: TRBD2
j_gene: TRBJ2-2
abundance: once
v_gene: TRBV5-5
CDR3nt: TGTGCCAGCCACCGGGGGGGTCCGAACACCGGGGAGCTGTTTTTT
CDR3aa: CASHRGGPNTGELFF

d_gene: .
j_gene: TRBJ2-1
abundance: .
v_gene: TRBV6-5
CDR3nt: TGTGCCAGCAGACCAGGACTGGTCTCCTACAATGAACAGTTCTTC
CDR3aa: CASRPGLVSYNEQFF

d_gene: TRBD2
j_gene: TRBJ2-1
abundance: .
v_gene: TRBV5-1
CDR3nt: TGCGCCAGCAGCGCCGGACTAGCGGGGTCAAGTGAGCAGTTCTTC
CDR3aa: CASSAGLAGSSEQFF

d_gene: TRBD2
j_gene: TRBJ2-1
abundance: .
v_gene: TRBV19
CDR3nt: TGTGCCAGTACCCCCGGGGCTAGCGGGGGGTACAATGAGCAGTTCTTC
CDR3aa: CASTPGASGGYNEQFF

d_gene: .
j_gene: TRBJ1-4
abundance: .
v_gene: TRBV28
CDR3nt: TGTGCCAGCAGCATCCATGGAATACTGTTTTTT
CDR3aa: CASSIHGILFF

d_gene: .
j_gene: TRBJ2-5
abundance: .
v_gene: TRBV25-1
CDR3nt: TGTGCCAGCAGTGATTCCCCTCAAGAGACCCAGTACTTC
CDR3aa: CASSDSPQETQYF

d_gene: .
j_gene: TRBJ1-5
abundance: few
v_gene: TRBV4-2
CDR3nt: TGTGCCAGCTCTCCGTGGGGAGGCAATCAGCCCCAGCATTTT
CDR3aa: CASSPWGGNQPQHF

d_gene: .
j_gene: TRBJ1-3
abundance: .
v_gene: TRBV5-4
CDR3nt: TGTGCCAGCAGCTTCCCAGGCGGCTTCTCTGGAAACACCATATATTTT
CDR3aa: CASSFPGGFSGNTIYF

d_gene: .
j_gene: TRBJ2-4
abundance: .
v_gene: TRBV4-1
CDR3nt: TGCGCCAGCAGCCAAGATTCAATTCGGGCGAGTAATTCCAAAAACATTCAGTACTTC
CDR3aa: CASSQDSIRASNSKNIQYF

d_gene: TRBD2
j_gene: TRBJ2-2
abundance: .
v_gene: TRBV6-1
CDR3nt: TGTGCCAGCAGTGAACGACTAGCGTCGAACACCGGGGAGCTGTTTTTT
CDR3aa: CASSERLASNTGELFF

d_gene: .
j_gene: TRBJ1-1
abundance: once
v_gene: TRBV7-9
CDR3nt: TGTGCCAGCAGCTTACGCCAGGGTAACACTGAAGCTTTCTTT
CDR3aa: CASSLRQGNTEAFF

d_gene: TRBD1
j_gene: TRBJ1-2
abundance: .
v_gene: TRBV6-5
CDR3nt: TGTGCCAGCAATAGCGTGGCAGGGGGCGGCTATGGCTACACCTTC
CDR3aa: CASNSVAGGGYGYTF

d_gene: .
j_gene: TRBJ2-7
abundance: .
v_gene: TRBV9
CDR3nt: .
CDR3aa: CASSVSLLAGEGQYF

d_gene: TRBD2
j_gene: TRBJ2-3
abundance: few
v_gene: TRBV25-1
CDR3nt: TGTGCCAGCAGTGAGCCTAGCGGGAAGTCAGATACGCAGTATTTT
CDR3aa: CASSEPSGKSDTQYF

d_gene: .
j_gene: TRBJ2-1
abundance: .
v_gene: TRBV4-2
CDR3nt: TGTGCCAGCAGCCAAGTGGACGAGCAGTTCTTC
CDR3aa: CASSQVDEQFF

d_gene: TRBD2
j_gene: TRBJ2-3
abundance: .
v_gene: TRBV2
CDR3nt: TGTGCCAGCAGTAACCTAGCGGGGGGAGTGGATACGCAGTATTTT
CDR3aa: CASSNLAGGVDTQYF

d_gene: .
j_gene: TRBJ2-1
abundance: .
v_gene: TRBV7-9
CDR3nt: TGTGCCAGCAGCGACGCAGGGGGACTCAGCTCCTACAATGAGCAGTTCTTC
CDR3aa: CASSDAGGLSSYNEQFF

d_gene: TRBD2
j_gene: TRBJ2-5
abundance: .
v_gene: TRBV2
CDR3nt: TGTGCCAGCAGGGCCTTCGGGACTAGCGGGGGGGTAGAGACCCAGTACTTC
CDR3aa: CASRAFGTSGGVETQYF

d_gene: .
j_gene: TRBJ2-2
abundance: .
v_gene: TRBV14
CDR3nt: TGTGCCAGCAGCCAAGCATCCGGACAGCCTAGAGGGGAGCTGTTTTTT
CDR3aa: CASSQASGQPRGELFF

d_gene: .
j_gene: TRBJ1-1
abundance: .
v_gene: TRBV10-3
CDR3nt: TGTGCCACCTCGACGGGACGCACCGAGGGGAACACTGAAGCTTTCTTT
CDR3aa: CATSTGRTEGNTEAFF

d_gene: TRBD1
j_gene: TRBJ1-5
abundance: .
v_gene: TRBV28
CDR3nt: TGTGCCAGCAGTTCCAGGGGGGGGAATCAGCCCCAGCATTTT
CDR3aa: CASSSRGGNQPQHF